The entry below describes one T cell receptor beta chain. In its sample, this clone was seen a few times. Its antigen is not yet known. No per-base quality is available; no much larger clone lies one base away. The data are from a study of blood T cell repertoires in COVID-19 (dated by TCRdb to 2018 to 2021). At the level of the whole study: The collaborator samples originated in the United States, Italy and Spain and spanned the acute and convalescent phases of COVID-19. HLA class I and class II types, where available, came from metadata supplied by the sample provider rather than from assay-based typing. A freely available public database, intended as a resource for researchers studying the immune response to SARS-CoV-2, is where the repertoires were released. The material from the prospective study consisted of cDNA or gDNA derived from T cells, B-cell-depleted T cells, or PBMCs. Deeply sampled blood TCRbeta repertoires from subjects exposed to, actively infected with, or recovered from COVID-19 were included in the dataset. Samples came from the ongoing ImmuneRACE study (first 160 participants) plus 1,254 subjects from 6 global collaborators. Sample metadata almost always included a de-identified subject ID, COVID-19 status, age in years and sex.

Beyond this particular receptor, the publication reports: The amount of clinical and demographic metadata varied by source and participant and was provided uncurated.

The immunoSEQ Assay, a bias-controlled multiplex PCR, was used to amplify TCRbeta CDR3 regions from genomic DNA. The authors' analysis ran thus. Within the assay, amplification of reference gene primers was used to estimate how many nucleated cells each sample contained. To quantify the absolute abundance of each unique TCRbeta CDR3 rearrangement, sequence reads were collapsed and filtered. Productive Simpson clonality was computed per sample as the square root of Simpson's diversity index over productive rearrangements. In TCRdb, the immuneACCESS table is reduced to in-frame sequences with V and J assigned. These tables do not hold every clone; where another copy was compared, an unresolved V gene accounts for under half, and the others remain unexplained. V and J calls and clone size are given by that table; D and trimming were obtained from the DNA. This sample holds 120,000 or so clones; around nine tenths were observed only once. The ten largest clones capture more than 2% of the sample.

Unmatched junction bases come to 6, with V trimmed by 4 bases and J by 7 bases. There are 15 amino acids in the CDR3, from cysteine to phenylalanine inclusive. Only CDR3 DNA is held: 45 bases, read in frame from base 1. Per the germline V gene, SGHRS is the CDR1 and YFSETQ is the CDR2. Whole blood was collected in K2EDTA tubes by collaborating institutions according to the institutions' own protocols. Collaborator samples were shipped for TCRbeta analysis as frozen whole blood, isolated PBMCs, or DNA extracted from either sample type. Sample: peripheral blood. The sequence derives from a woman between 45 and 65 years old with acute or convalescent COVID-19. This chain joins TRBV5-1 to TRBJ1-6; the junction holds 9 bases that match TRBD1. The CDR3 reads CASSPDRGSNSPLHF. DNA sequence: TGCGCCAGCAGCCCGGACAGGGGTTCGAATTCACCCCTCCACTTT.